The rows below give T cell receptor beta chains drawn from one sample of a study of blood T cells in healthy people across ages. TCRdb used MiXCR to reprocess the 5' RACE reads, holding one entry per CDR3 protein. Seen here are hundreds of thousands of distinct CDR3 sequences, 25% to 30% observed once, and the top ten hold 17%. The sample taken for sequencing was blood. The source of these receptors is a woman aged 80 or older in good health. CDR3s include the opening cysteine and the closing phenylalanine or tryptophan. D genes are given only for firm matches. Size is stated for part of the rows, as once, few or many counts, or as a class when the clone is expanded.

TRBJ2-7,NA,many,TRBV20-1,TGCAGTGTTAGGCAGGCTTACTACGAGCAGTACTTC,CSVRQAYYEQYF
TRBJ1-6,TRBD1,many,TRBV14,TGTGCCAGCAGCCAAGCACAGGGGGCGGTTTCACCCCTCCACTTT,CASSQAQGAVSPLHF
TRBJ2-5,NA,many,TRBV20-1,TGCAGTGCTAGTGGGACCTACCAAGAGACCCAGTACTTC,CSASGTYQETQYF
TRBJ2-3,NA,NA,TRBV7-7,TGTGCTAGCAGCTTGGCCATCACAGATACGCAGTATTTT,CASSLAITDTQYF
TRBJ2-3,TRBD2,many,TRBV4-2,TGTGCCAGCAGCCAAGCGGGGGGGGACACAGATACGCAGTATTTT,CASSQAGGDTDTQYF
TRBJ1-2,TRBD1,many,TRBV3-1,TGTGCCAGCAGCTTGAGTGGGACAGCTGATGGCTACACCTTC,CASSLSGTADGYTF
TRBJ2-1,NA,NA,TRBV28,TGTGCCAGCCGCCCCACAGCCAATGAGCAGTTCTTC,CASRPTANEQFF
TRBJ2-1,TRBD2,many,TRBV24-1,TGTGCCACCAGTGATTTGTCTAGCGGGGACAACAATGAGCAGTTCTTC,CATSDLSSGDNNEQFF
TRBJ2-7,TRBD1,many,TRBV7-6,TGTGCCAGCAGCGCGGGACAGGGGGCTCGCGAGCAGTACTTC,CASSAGQGAREQYF
TRBJ1-2,NA,NA,TRBV7-9,TGTGCCAGCAGCCTTAGAGTCCAGGGTCATGGCTACACCTTC,CASSLRVQGHGYTF
TRBJ1-1,NA,NA,TRBV10-3,TGTGCCATCAGTGAGACAGGCGTGAACACTGCAGCTTTCTTT,CAISETGVNTAAFF
TRBJ2-1,TRBD1,many,TRBV11-2,TGTGCCAGCAGCTCGAGGACAGGGAAAAGTTACAATGAGCAGTTCTTC,CASSSRTGKSYNEQFF
TRBJ2-1,NA,NA,TRBV10-3,TGTGCCATCAGTGAGTTGTTGGGGGCCCACTACAATGAGCAGTTCTTC,CAISELLGAHYNEQFF
TRBJ2-7,TRBD2,many,TRBV12-3/TRBV12-4,TGTGCCAGCAGTCACCCCAGGATAGCGGGGGTAGACTACGAGCAGTACTTC,CASSHPRIAGVDYEQYF
TRBJ2-7,NA,many,TRBV7-8,TGTGCCAGCAGCCCGGGAATTCTGAGACAGGTTCGCTACGAGCAGTACTTC,CASSPGILRQVRYEQYF
TRBJ1-1,NA,NA,TRBV6-2/TRBV6-3,TGTGCCAGCAGTTACTCGCCAGACAGGAACACTGAAGCTTTCTTT,CASSYSPDRNTEAFF
TRBJ2-7,NA,NA,TRBV7-2,TGTGCCAGCGTTCGAGCAGCAAGGACCTACGAGCAGTACTTC,CASVRAARTYEQYF
TRBJ1-6,TRBD1,few,TRBV5-1,TGCGCCAGCAGCCCACCCCAAGAGGGACAGGAGGTCCCCCTCCACTTT,CASSPPQEGQEVPLHF
TRBJ1-6,NA,NA,TRBV7-9,TGTGCCAGCAGCCTGACTCCCCAGGAGGGCTCACCCCTCCACTTT,CASSLTPQEGSPLHF
TRBJ2-2,TRBD2,few,TRBV20-1,TGCAGTGTAAGCGGGGGGGCCTCGAACACCGGGGAGCTGTTTTTT,CSVSGGASNTGELFF
TRBJ2-3,TRBD1,many,TRBV7-2,TGTGCCAGCAGCCAGGGACAGAGGCTGGCAGATACGCAGTATTTT,CASSQGQRLADTQYF
TRBJ2-3,TRBD1,few,TRBV30,TGTGCCTGGAGCGTAAAGGGTCAGGGGGGCACAGATACGCAGTATTTT,CAWSVKGQGGTDTQYF
TRBJ2-1,TRBD2,many,TRBV5-5,TGTGCCAGCAGCTTGGCCTGGAGCGGGGGGGCCACTGAGCAGTTCTTC,CASSLAWSGGATEQFF
TRBJ1-4,TRBD1,many,TRBV20-1,TGCAGTGTAAGAGGACAGGATGAAAAACTGTTTTTT,CSVRGQDEKLFF
TRBJ2-3,TRBD2,NA,TRBV30,TGTGCCTGGAGTGCCTCCCGAGCGGGGGGCACAGATACGCAGTATTTT,CAWSASRAGGTDTQYF
TRBJ2-3,NA,many,TRBV11-2,TGTGCCAGCAGCCGCAGACAGGTTACTAGCACAGATACGCAGTATTTT,CASSRRQVTSTDTQYF
TRBJ1-2,TRBD1,NA,TRBV6-6,TGTGCCAGCCGAGCAGAGGGGGCGCGTTATGGCTACACCTTC,CASRAEGARYGYTF
TRBJ2-1,TRBD2,many,TRBV7-2,TGTGCCAGCAGCTTGGGTCCAGCGGGGGCGAACAATGAGCAGTTCTTC,CASSLGPAGANNEQFF
TRBJ2-1,TRBD2,many,TRBV5-1,TGCGCCAGCACTCTCAGCGGGACCTCCTACAATGAGCAGTTCTTC,CASTLSGTSYNEQFF
TRBJ2-3,TRBD2,many,TRBV6-5,TGTGCCAGCAGCCCCTGGCGGGAGCCCACAGATACGCAGTATTTT,CASSPWREPTDTQYF
TRBJ2-7,TRBD1,NA,TRBV5-1,TGCGCCAGCAGCTACGACACAGGGGCCTCCTACGAGCAGTACTTC,CASSYDTGASYEQYF
TRBJ2-5,TRBD2,NA,TRBV10-3,TGTGCCATCAGTGTGACTAGCGGGGAAATCCAGTACTTC,CAISVTSGEIQYF
TRBJ1-2,NA,NA,TRBV7-2,TGTACCAGCAGCTCAATGCAGGGGAACTATGGCTACACCTTC,CTSSSMQGNYGYTF
TRBJ2-3,NA,NA,TRBV29-1,TGCAGCGTTGAGGGGGCGGAAAACACAGATACGCAGTATTTT,CSVEGAENTDTQYF
TRBJ2-3,NA,many,TRBV20-1,TGCAGTGCTAGAGATCGGATTATACTGAGGGATACGCAGTATTTT,CSARDRIILRDTQYF
TRBJ2-5,NA,NA,TRBV3-1,TGTGCCAGCAGCCAAGATCCCAATGGGACTCGCCAAGAGACCCAGTACTTC,CASSQDPNGTRQETQYF
TRBJ1-6,NA,many,TRBV9,TGTGCCAGCAGCGTAGGAGCAGGTGCCTATAATTCACCCCTCCACTTT,CASSVGAGAYNSPLHF
TRBJ2-7,TRBD2,NA,TRBV7-2,TGTGCCAGCAGCCTGGGGACTAGAAACTACGAGCAGTACTTC,CASSLGTRNYEQYF
TRBJ2-7,TRBD2,NA,TRBV6-1,TGTGCCAGCAGTCTGGGGGGAGGGCTAAGCTCCTACAATGAGCAGTACTTC,CASSLGGGLSSYNEQYF
TRBJ1-5,NA,many,TRBV29-1,TGCAGCGTCAAACTGACCGACAGTAATCAGCCCCAGCATTTT,CSVKLTDSNQPQHF
TRBJ2-7,TRBD2,many,TRBV20-1,TGCAGTGCTTATCCCGGGACTAGCGGTGGGACCTACGAGCAGTACTTC,CSAYPGTSGGTYEQYF
TRBJ2-7,TRBD2,NA,TRBV5-1,TGCGCCAGCAGCTTGGCCGCTAGCGGCCTCCATACCTACGAGCAGTACTTC,CASSLAASGLHTYEQYF
TRBJ2-7,TRBD2,NA,TRBV5-1,TGCGCCAGTTTGACTAGCGGGAGGCGACCTACCTACGAGCAGTACTTC,CASLTSGRRPTYEQYF
TRBJ2-5,NA,NA,TRBV6-2/TRBV6-3,TGTGCCAACACCCAGAATTCGTTAAAACAAGAGACCCAGTACTTC,CANTQNSLKQETQYF
TRBJ2-6,TRBD1,few,TRBV30,TGTGCCTGGAGTGGACAGGGGGCTGGGGCCAACGTCCTGACTTTC,CAWSGQGAGANVLTF
TRBJ2-4,TRBD2,NA,TRBV20-1,TGCAGTGCCCCGACCGGCGGGAGGGGCATTCAGTACTTC,CSAPTGGRGIQYF
TRBJ2-3,NA,many,TRBV7-9,TGTGCCAGCAGCTTCGGACCGGGGGGCACAGATACGCAGTATTTT,CASSFGPGGTDTQYF
TRBJ2-7,TRBD1,many,TRBV5-1,TGCGCCAGCAGCCTCAACCCCCGGGACAGGGACGAGCAGTACTTC,CASSLNPRDRDEQYF
TRBJ2-5,NA,many,TRBV5-6,TGTGCCACCCCGACACTGAAGACCCAGTACTTC,CATPTLKTQYF
TRBJ2-5,TRBD2,many,TRBV20-1,TGCAGTGCCCCCCGGCGGGGGGGCTTGGAGACCCAGTACTTC,CSAPRRGGLETQYF
TRBJ2-1,NA,NA,TRBV7-9,TGTGCCAGCAGCTGGGGCGACTACGGTGAGCAGTTCTTC,CASSWGDYGEQFF
TRBJ2-3,NA,NA,TRBV29-1,TGCAGCGTCGGCATTTTAGCAGATACGCAGTATTTT,CSVGILADTQYF
TRBJ1-5,NA,NA,TRBV6-4,TGTGCCAGCGGTGTCAATCAGCCCCAGCATTTT,CASGVNQPQHF
TRBJ2-1,NA,many,TRBV5-1,TGCGCCAGCAGCCAAATTCTAGGCGAGTCCTACAATGAGCAGTTCTTC,CASSQILGESYNEQFF
TRBJ1-1,NA,NA,TRBV12-3/TRBV12-4,TGTGCCAGCAGTTTTCCCGAACACACTGAAGCTTTCTTT,CASSFPEHTEAFF
TRBJ2-7,TRBD1,many,TRBV7-8,TGTGCCAGCAGCGCCGGGACAGGGACCTACGAGCAGTACTTC,CASSAGTGTYEQYF
TRBJ1-2,NA,many,TRBV18,TGTGCCAGCTCGTCGACCCTACTCTATGGCTACACCTTC,CASSSTLLYGYTF
TRBJ1-1,NA,NA,TRBV6-2/TRBV6-3,TGTGCCAGCACCTTAGACGGGAACACTGAAGCTTTCTTT,CASTLDGNTEAFF
TRBJ2-5,TRBD2,NA,TRBV6-2/TRBV6-3,TGTGCCAGTCGACGAGCGGGGGCCCGGGAGACCCAGTACTTC,CASRRAGARETQYF